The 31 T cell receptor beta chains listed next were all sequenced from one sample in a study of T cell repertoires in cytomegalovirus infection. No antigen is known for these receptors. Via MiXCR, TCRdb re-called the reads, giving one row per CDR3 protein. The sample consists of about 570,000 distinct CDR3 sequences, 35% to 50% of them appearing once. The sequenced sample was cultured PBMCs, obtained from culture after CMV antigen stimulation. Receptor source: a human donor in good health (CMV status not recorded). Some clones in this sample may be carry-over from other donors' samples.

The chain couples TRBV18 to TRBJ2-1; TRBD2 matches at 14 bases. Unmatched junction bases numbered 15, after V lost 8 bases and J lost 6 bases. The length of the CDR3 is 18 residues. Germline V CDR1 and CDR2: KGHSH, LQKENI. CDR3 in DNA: TGTGCCAGCGACGGGACTAGCGGGAGACCTCCAGTCCCCAATGAGCAGTTCTTC. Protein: CASDGTSGRPPVPNEQFF. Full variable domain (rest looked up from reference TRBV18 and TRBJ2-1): NAGVMQNPRHLVRRRGQEARLRCSPMKGHSHVYWYRQLPEEGLKFMVYLQKENIIDESGMPKERFSAEFPKEGPSILRIQQVVRGDSAAYFCASDGTSGRPPVPNEQFFGPGTRLTVL.

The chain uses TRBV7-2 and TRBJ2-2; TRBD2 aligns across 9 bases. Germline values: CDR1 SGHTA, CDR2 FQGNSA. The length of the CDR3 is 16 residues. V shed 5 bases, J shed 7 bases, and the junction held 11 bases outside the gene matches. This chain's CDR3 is CASSQTSSGKGGELFF. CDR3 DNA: TGTGCCAGCAGCCAGACGTCTAGCGGGAAGGGCGGGGAGCTGTTTTTT.

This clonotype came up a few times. CDR3 in DNA: TGTGCCAGCAGTTTAATATTAGGGGGTAATCAGCCCCAGCATTTT. It yields the protein CASSLILGGNQPQHF. The gene calls are TRBV12-3 or TRBV12-4 and TRBJ1-5; D possibly corresponds to TRBD1 (6 bases). The CDR3 consists of 15 residues. Trimming pared 2 bases from V and 4 bases from J, leaving 12 bases between.

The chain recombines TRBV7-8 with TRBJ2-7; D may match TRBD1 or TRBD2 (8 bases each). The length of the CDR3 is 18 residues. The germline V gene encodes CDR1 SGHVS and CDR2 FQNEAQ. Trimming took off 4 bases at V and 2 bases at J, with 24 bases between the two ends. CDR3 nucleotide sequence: TGTGCCAGCAGCTACGTTGGGCGGGGGGACAGGATCACCTACGAGCAGTACTTC. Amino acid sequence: CASSYVGRGDRITYEQYF.

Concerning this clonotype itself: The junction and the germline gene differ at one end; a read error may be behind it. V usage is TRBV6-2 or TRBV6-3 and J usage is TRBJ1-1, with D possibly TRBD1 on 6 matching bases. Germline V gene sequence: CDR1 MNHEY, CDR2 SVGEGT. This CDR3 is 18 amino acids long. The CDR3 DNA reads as TGTGCCCGCAGTGGGACGGAACAGGGATGGGGAATGAACACTGAAGCTTTCTTT. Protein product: CARSGTEQGWGMNTEAFF.

CDR3 in DNA: TGTGCCAGTACTCAGGGGGGTAGCAATCAGCCCCAGCATTTT. Its translation is CASTQGGSNQPQHF. This chain connects TRBV6-5 to TRBJ1-5; 7 bases match TRBD1. V was clipped by 9 bases and J by 0 bases; unmatched bases: 5. Germline lookup yields CDR1 MNHEY and CDR2 SVGAGI. The CDR3 extends over 14 amino acids.

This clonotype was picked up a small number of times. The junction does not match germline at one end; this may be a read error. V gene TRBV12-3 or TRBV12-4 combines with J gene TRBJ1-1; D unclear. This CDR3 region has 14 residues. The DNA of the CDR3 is TGTGCTAGCAGTAGAATCGAGGGGAACACTGAAGCTTTCTTT. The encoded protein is CASSRIEGNTEAFF.

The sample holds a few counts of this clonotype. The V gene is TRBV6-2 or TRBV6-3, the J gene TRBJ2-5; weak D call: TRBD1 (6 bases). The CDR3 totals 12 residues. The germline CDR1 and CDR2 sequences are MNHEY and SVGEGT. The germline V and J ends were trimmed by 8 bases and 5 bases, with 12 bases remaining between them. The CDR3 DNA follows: TGTGCCAGCGGCCAGGGGTGGGAGACCCAGTACTTC. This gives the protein CASGQGWETQYF.

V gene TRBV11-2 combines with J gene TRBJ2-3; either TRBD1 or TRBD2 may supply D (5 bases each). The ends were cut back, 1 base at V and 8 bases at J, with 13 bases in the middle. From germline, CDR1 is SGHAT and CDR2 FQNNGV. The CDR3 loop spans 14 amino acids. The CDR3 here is CASSLAYGTPTQYF. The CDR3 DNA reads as TGTGCCAGCAGCTTAGCATACGGGACCCCTACGCAGTATTTT.

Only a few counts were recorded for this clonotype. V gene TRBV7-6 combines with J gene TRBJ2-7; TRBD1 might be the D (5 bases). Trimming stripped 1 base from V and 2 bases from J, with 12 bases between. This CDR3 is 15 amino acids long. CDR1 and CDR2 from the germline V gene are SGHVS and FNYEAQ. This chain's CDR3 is CASSLGRGRAYEQYF. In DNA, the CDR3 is TGTGCCAGCAGCTTAGGTAGGGGCAGAGCCTACGAGCAGTACTTC.

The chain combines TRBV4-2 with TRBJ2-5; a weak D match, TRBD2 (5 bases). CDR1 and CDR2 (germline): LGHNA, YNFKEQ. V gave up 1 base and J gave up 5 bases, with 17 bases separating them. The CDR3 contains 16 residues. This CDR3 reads CASSQALLRVGETQYF. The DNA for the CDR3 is TGTGCCAGCAGCCAAGCCTTATTGCGGGTTGGGGAGACCCAGTACTTC.

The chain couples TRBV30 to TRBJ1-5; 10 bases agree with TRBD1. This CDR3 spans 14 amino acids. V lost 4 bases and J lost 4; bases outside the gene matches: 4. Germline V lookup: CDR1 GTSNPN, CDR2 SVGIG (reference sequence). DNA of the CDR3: TGTGCCTGGAACAGACAGGGGGCGAATCAGCCCCAGCATTTT. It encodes CAWNRQGANQPQHF.

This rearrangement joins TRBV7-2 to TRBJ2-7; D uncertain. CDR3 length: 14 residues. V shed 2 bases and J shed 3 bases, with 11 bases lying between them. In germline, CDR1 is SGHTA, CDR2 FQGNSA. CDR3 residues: CASSLKMNYYEQYF. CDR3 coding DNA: TGTGCCAGCAGCTTAAAGATGAACTACTACGAGCAGTACTTC.

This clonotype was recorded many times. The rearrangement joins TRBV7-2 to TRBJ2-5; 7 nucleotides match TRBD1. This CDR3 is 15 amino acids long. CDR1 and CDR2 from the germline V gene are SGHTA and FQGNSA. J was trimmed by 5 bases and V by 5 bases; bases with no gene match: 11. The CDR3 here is CASSPTDRPAETQYF. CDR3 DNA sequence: TGTGCCAGCAGCCCCACGGACAGGCCGGCGGAGACCCAGTACTTC.

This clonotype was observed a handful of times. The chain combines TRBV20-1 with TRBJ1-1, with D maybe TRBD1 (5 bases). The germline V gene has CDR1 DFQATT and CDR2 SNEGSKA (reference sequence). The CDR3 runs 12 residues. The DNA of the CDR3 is TGCAGCCCCCTCCCCAGGGACACTGAAGCTTTCTTT. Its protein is CSPLPRDTEAFF.

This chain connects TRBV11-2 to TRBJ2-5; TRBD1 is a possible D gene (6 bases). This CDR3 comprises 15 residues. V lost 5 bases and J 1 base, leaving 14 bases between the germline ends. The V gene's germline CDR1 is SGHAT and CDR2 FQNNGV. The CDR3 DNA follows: TGTGCCAGCAGCCGCGCAAGGGGGACCCAAGAGACCCAGTACTTC. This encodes CASSRARGTQETQYF. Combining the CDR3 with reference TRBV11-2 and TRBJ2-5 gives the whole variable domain EAGVAQSPRYKIIEKRQSVAFWCNPISGHATLYWYQQILGQGPKLLIQFQNNGVVDDSQLPKDRFSAERLKGVDSTLKIQPAKLEDSAVYLCASSRARGTQETQYFGPGTRLLVL.

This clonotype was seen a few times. The CDR3 DNA reads TGTGCCAGCAGTTTACGGGGGGAAGAAAAACTGTTTTTT. It encodes CASSLRGEEKLFF. The chain combines TRBV12-3 or TRBV12-4 with TRBJ1-4, with D possibly being TRBD1 (5 bases). The V and J ends lost 2 bases and 8 bases respectively, with 9 bases between them. The CDR3 totals 13 residues.

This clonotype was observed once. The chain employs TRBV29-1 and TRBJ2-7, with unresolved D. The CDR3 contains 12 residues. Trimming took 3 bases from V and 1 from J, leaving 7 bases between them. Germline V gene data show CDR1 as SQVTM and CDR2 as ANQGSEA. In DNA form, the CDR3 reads TGCAGCGTTGAGGGATCTTCCTACGAGCAGTACTTC. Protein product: CSVEGSSYEQYF.

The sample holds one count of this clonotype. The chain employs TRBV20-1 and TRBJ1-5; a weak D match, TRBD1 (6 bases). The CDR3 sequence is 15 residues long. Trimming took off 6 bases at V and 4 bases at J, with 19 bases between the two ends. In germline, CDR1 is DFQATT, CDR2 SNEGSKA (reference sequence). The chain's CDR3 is CSANRGRGGNQPQHF. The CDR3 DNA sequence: TGCAGTGCAAACCGCGGCAGGGGTGGAAATCAGCCCCAGCATTTT.

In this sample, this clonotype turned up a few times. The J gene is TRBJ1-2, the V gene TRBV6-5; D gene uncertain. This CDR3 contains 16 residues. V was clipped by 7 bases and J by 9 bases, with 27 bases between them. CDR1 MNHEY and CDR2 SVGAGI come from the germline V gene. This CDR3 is CASTYGNDHDMSSYTF. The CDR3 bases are TGTGCCAGCACCTACGGGAACGACCACGATATGAGTAGCTACACCTTC.

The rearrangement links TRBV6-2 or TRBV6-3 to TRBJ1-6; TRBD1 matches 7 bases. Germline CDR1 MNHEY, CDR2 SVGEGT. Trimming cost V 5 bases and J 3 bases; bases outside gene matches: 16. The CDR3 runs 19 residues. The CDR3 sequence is CASSPRMGTENGYNSPLHF. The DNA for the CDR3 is TGTGCCAGCAGTCCCCGGATGGGGACAGAAAATGGCTATAATTCACCCCTCCACTTT.

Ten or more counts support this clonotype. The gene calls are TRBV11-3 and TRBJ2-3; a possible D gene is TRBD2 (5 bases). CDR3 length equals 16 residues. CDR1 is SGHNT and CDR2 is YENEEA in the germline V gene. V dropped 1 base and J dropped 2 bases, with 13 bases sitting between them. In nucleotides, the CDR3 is TGTGCCAGCAGCTTAGGGCGTCTAGCTGTCACAGATACGCAGTATTTT. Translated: CASSLGRLAVTDTQYF.

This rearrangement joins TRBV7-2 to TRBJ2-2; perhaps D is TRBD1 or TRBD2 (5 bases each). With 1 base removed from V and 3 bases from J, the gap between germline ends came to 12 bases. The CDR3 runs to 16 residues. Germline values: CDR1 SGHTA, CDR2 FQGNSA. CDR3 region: CASSLGSEGYTGELFF. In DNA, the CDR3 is TGTGCCAGCAGCTTAGGGTCCGAGGGGTACACCGGGGAGCTGTTTTTT.

CDR3 sequence (DNA): TGCAGCGTTAAGACAGGGTTGGAGCAGCCCCAGCATTTT. Protein product: CSVKTGLEQPQHF. This chain links TRBV29-1 with TRBJ1-5; 7 bases line up with TRBD1. Germline trimming cut 5 bases from V and 7 bases from J; bases unmatched to any gene: 8. The CDR3 spans 13 residues. Germline V gives CDR1 SQVTM, CDR2 ANQGSEA.

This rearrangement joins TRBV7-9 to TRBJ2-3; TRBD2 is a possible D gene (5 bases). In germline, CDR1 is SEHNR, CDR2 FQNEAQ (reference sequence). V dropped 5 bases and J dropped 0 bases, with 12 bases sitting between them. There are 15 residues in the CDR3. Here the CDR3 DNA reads TGTGCCAGCAGCCACGGGGTGTCTAGCACAGATACGCAGTATTTT. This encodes CASSHGVSSTDTQYF.

Here the CDR3 DNA reads TGTGCCAGCAGCTTCGGGACGCGCTACGAGCAGTACTTC. Protein: CASSFGTRYEQYF. This chain joins TRBV7-2 and TRBJ2-7, with D tentatively TRBD1 or TRBD2 (5 bases each). Germline assignment: CDR1 SGHTA and CDR2 FQGNSA. Trimming took off 3 bases at V and 3 bases at J, with 9 bases between the two ends. CDR3 size: 13 residues.

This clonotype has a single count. CDR3 DNA: TGTGCCAGCAGTCCAGGGCCTTTCAGTGGGCAGTACTTC. This sequence encodes CASSPGPFSGQYF. The J gene is TRBJ2-7, the V gene TRBV5-5, with a tentative D call TRBD1 (5 bases). CDR3 size: 13 residues. V was clipped by 5 bases and J by 9 bases, with 18 bases between them. Germline-derived CDR1 and CDR2 are SGHKS and YYEKEE (reference sequence).

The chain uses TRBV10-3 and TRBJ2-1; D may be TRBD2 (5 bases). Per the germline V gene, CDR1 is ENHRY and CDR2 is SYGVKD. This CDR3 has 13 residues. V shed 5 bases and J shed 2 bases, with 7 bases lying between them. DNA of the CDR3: TGTGCCATCAGTACTAGTACCTACAATGAGCAGTTCTTC. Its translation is CAISTSTYNEQFF.

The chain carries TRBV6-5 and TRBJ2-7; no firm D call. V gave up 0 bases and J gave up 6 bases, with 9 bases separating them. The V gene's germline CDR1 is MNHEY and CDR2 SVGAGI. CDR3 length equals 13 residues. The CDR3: CASSYSPTFEQYF. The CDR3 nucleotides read TGTGCCAGCAGTTACTCGCCAACCTTCGAGCAGTACTTC.

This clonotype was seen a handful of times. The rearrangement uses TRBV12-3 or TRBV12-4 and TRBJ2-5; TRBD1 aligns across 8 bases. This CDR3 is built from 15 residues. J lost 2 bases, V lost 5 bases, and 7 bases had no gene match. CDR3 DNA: TGTGCCAGCAGTCCCCGACAGGGGCGGCAAGAGACCCAGTACTTC. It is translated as CASSPRQGRQETQYF.

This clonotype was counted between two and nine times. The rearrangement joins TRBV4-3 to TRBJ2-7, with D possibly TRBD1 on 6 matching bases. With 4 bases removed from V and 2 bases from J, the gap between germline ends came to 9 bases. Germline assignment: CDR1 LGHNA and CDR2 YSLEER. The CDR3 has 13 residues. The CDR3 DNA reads TGCGCCAGCAGCCCAGGGGCCACCTACGAGCAGTACTTC. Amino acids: CASSPGATYEQYF.